This T cell receptor beta chain was retrieved from a study of OX40 agonist ivuxolimab in advanced cancers. Findings and caveats of the study: Determination of antigen specificity was not performed for the expanded peripheral T cells.

This CDR3 spans 17 amino acids. Germline CDR1 and CDR2: SGHTA and FQGNSA. The V end lost 5 bases, the J end lost 2 bases, and 22 bases lay between the germline ends. Only in-frame clones appear in the TCRdb table, and some are missing; sequencing was by immunoSEQ multiplex PCR. This sample has roughly 73,000 clones, with around 88% found just once. In the case of this clone: Its antigen is unidentified.

The clonotype originates from an adult with an advanced solid tumor such as melanoma, head and neck, liver or kidney cancer. The sequencing here drew on CD4+ or CD8+ T cells sorted from blood, taken in a trial of the OX40 agonist ivuxolimab. This sequence joins TRBV7-2 and TRBJ2-7; D possibly corresponds to TRBD2 (5 bases). The CDR3 spells CASSPGGRGRAAYEQYF. The CDR3 bases are TGTGCCAGCAGCCCAGGTGGACGGGGAAGGGCGGCCTACGAGCAGTACTTC.